This T cell receptor beta chain emerged from a study of a mutant IDH1 vaccine in newly diagnosed glioma. As to this clone: Its antigen is currently unknown.

Time point meaning: week 11, during vaccination. A 20-mer mutant IDH1 peptide at 300 ug was injected subcutaneously with topical imiquimod. Generated by immunoSEQ multiplex PCR, the TCRdb table keeps only in-frame clones and is missing some. Here the sample spans 100,000 to 150,000 clones, about 82% being singletons. The germline V gene encodes CDR1 SNHLY and CDR2 FYNNEI. The CDR3 is 13 residues long. V lost 3 bases to trimming and J lost 3 bases, with 9 bases between them. This sequence originates from a man between 40 and 49 years old with glioma. V gene TRBV2 combines with J gene TRBJ2-7, with D unclear. The sample was PBMCs, taken from a glioma patient whose treatment included an IDH1 peptide vaccine. CDR3 coding DNA: TGTGCCAGCAGTGAGGGTCAGTACTACGAGCAGTACTTC. Amino acid sequence: CASSEGQYYEQYF.